These T cell receptor beta chains were read from a single sample in a study of a mutant IDH1 vaccine in newly diagnosed glioma. TCRdb's table, derived via immunoSEQ multiplex PCR, lists solely in-frame clones and lacks some. The sample has 40,000 or so clones, roughly 92% seen once. The sample in question was PBMCs, obtained from a glioma patient treated with radiotherapy, temozolomide or both. The receptor set was obtained from a man younger than 30 with glioma. The CDR3 runs from the conserved cysteine through the conserved F or W. Fields, in order: J gene, V gene, CDR3 protein.

TRBJ2-7	TRBV7-6	CASSSGPDATYEQYF
TRBJ1-3	TRBV6-5	CASSYQGDSGNTIYF
TRBJ2-7	TRBV7-2	CASSLVGSAHLYEQYF
TRBJ1-3	TRBV4-1	CASSQGGQSSGNTIYF
TRBJ2-7	TRBV4-3	CASSQDPTGTSYEQYF
TRBJ2-5	TRBV7-9	CASSQWMGRQETQYF
TRBJ1-1	TRBV30	CASTAGGRGRNTEAFF
TRBJ1-3	TRBV19	CASTRRAETRGNTIYF
TRBJ1-1	TRBV2	CAGWTGGSTEAFF
TRBJ1-1	TRBV10-2	CASSWTGLNTEAFF
TRBJ1-6	TRBV30	CAWMGTVNNSPLHF
TRBJ2-5	TRBV5-1	CASSLQETQYF
TRBJ2-3	TRBV11-1	CASSTGNTDTQYF
TRBJ1-3	TRBV9	CASSARGDSSGNTIYF
TRBJ1-4	TRBV10-3	CAIGQGEGEKLFF
TRBJ2-7	TRBV29-1	CSARDGDYEQYF
TRBJ2-6	TRBV12-2	CASRLVLGAAAGGPFGANVLTF
TRBJ2-2	TRBV27	CASRQGVAGELFF
TRBJ1-3	TRBV19	CASQPLVSGNTIYF
TRBJ2-5	TRBV27	CASRRGLAGVETQYF
TRBJ2-3	TRBV25-1	CASSDHSSTDTQYF
TRBJ1-1	TRBV27	CASSLFEAGNTEAFF
TRBJ1-1	TRBV19	CASSPGQTNTEAFF
TRBJ2-4	TRBV7-2	CASSLDGNIQYF
TRBJ2-7	TRBV10-2	CATRLAGGPASSYEQYF
TRBJ2-5	TRBV14	CASSQGTSPRVQYF
TRBJ1-6	TRBV27	CASGPNSPLHF
TRBJ2-5	TRBV18	CASSPTLAGSQETQYF
TRBJ1-1	TRBV30	CACQMGTGNTEAFF
TRBJ1-2	TRBV28	CARKLNRSLNYGYTF
TRBJ2-4	TRBV19	CASRDPGQGQSWNF
TRBJ1-1	TRBV7-9	CASSLGRRQNTEAFF
TRBJ2-3	TRBV18	CASSLDGTSTDTQYF
TRBJ2-5	TRBV14	CASSQDFGFGDGETQYF